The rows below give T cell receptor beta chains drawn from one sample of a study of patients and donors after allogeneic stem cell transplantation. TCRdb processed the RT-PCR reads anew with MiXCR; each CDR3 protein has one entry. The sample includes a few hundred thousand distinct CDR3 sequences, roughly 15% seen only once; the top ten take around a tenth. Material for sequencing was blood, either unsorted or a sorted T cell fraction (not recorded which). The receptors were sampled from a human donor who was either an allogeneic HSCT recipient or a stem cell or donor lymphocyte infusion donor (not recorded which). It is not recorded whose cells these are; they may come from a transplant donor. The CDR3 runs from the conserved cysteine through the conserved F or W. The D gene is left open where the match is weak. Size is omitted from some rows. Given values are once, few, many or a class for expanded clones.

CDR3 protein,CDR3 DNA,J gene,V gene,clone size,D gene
CASSSQGGETQYF,TGTGCCAGCAGCTCCCAGGGGGGGGAGACCCAGTACTTC,TRBJ2-5,TRBV12-3/TRBV12-4,many,.
CATSREGGSGANVLTF,TGTGCCACCAGCAGAGAAGGAGGTTCTGGGGCCAACGTCCTGACTTTC,TRBJ2-6,TRBV15,once,.
CATGLVPQETQYF,TGTGCCACCGGCCTCGTACCTCAGGAGACCCAGTACTTC,TRBJ2-5,TRBV6-1,many,.
CASSQGARTQYF,TGTGCCAGCAGCCAAGGCGCGAGGACCCAGTACTTC,TRBJ2-5,TRBV14,many,.
CASSTGLAGSTYNEQFF,TGTGCCAGCAGTACCGGATTAGCGGGGTCAACCTACAATGAGCAGTTCTTC,TRBJ2-1,TRBV6-1,.,TRBD2
CASSYGTVSGNTIYF,TGTGCCAGCAGTTACGGAACCGTCTCTGGAAACACCATATATTTT,TRBJ1-3,TRBV6-5,.,.
CASSPRDRGYREQYF,TGTGCCAGCAGTCCCCGGGACAGGGGGTATAGGGAGCAGTACTTC,TRBJ2-7,TRBV27,.,TRBD1
CASSRDGWGGWQFF,TGTGCCAGCAGCCGAGACGGGTGGGGGGGATGGCAGTTCTTC,TRBJ2-1,TRBV7-9,few,TRBD2
CASSQDTGFYGYTF,TGTGCCAGCAGCCAAGATACAGGGTTCTATGGCTACACCTTC,TRBJ1-2,TRBV7-2,.,.
CASSQRLAGGYEQYF,TGTGCCAGCAGCCAGCGACTAGCGGGAGGCTACGAGCAGTACTTC,TRBJ2-7,TRBV5-4,few,TRBD2
CASSQTTGRPGGTEAFF,TGTGCCAGCAGCCAAACGACAGGGCGGCCGGGGGGCACTGAAGCTTTCTTT,TRBJ1-1,TRBV14,many,TRBD1
CSARTGGLDTGELFF,TGCAGTGCTAGAACCGGGGGGCTTGACACCGGGGAGCTGTTTTTT,TRBJ2-2,TRBV20-1,many,.
CASSWPAGGNRLGTDTQYF,TGCGCCAGCAGCTGGCCAGCAGGGGGCAATAGGCTCGGGACAGATACGCAGTATTTT,TRBJ2-3,TRBV5-1,many,TRBD1
CSARASRTLKDTQYF,TGCAGTGCTAGAGCCTCCCGGACCCTCAAAGATACGCAGTATTTT,TRBJ2-3,TRBV20-1,.,.
CASSLGDREQETQYF,TGCGCCAGCAGCCTAGGGGACAGGGAGCAAGAGACCCAGTACTTC,TRBJ2-5,TRBV4-1,.,TRBD1
CASSPRGQGLRGYTF,TGCGCCAGCAGCCCCAGGGGACAGGGGCTGCGGGGCTACACCTTC,TRBJ1-2,TRBV4-1,.,TRBD1
CASSSSGGRPYEQYF,TGTGCCAGCAGTTCTAGCGGGGGGCGCCCCTACGAGCAGTACTTC,TRBJ2-7,TRBV7-2,many,TRBD2
CSARDLGF,TGCAGTGCTAGAGATCTCGGTTTT,TRBJ1-1,TRBV20-1,few,.
CASSGQEDSGYTF,TGTGCCAGCAGTGGACAGGAAGACTCTGGCTACACCTTC,TRBJ1-2,TRBV25-1,many,.
CASTQAGQGNSPLHF,TGCGCCAGCACTCAGGCGGGACAGGGCAATTCACCCCTCCACTTT,TRBJ1-6,TRBV5-1,many,TRBD1
CASSEWDLTGGYTF,TGTGCCAGCAGTGAATGGGACCTTACCGGTGGCTACACCTTC,TRBJ1-2,TRBV6-1,.,.
CASSGRGRAYNEQFF,TGTGCCAGCAGCGGGAGAGGGAGGGCGTACAATGAGCAGTTCTTC,TRBJ2-1,TRBV6-1,few,TRBD2
CAAKRAGEVEQYF,TGTGCCGCGAAAAGAGCGGGAGAGGTCGAGCAGTACTTC,TRBJ2-7,TRBV6-6,few,TRBD2
CSARGTVSYEQYF,TGCAGTGCTAGAGGGACGGTGTCCTACGAGCAGTACTTC,TRBJ2-7,TRBV20-1,.,.
CASSQYQEIGDGYTF,TGTGCCAGCAGCCAATACCAGGAAATAGGGGATGGCTACACCTTC,TRBJ1-2,TRBV16,once,.
CASSPRRPNTEAFF,TGTGCCAGCTCACCTAGACGGCCGAACACTGAAGCTTTCTTT,TRBJ1-1,TRBV18,.,.
CASSLARGYEQYF,TGTGCCAGCAGCTTAGCTCGCGGGTACGAGCAGTACTTC,TRBJ2-7,TRBV7-2,.,.
CASSFLAGGDNEQFF,TGTGCCAGCAGCTTTCTAGCGGGGGGGGACAATGAGCAGTTCTTC,TRBJ2-1,TRBV7-6,many,TRBD2
CASSRGGLSGYTF,TGTGCCAGCAGTAGGGGCGGGTTGAGTGGCTACACCTTC,TRBJ1-2,TRBV12-3/TRBV12-4,many,.
CASSEISRRGYTF,TGTGCCAGCAGTGAAATCAGCAGGCGGGGCTACACCTTC,TRBJ1-2,TRBV6-1,few,.
CASSRLGDPTNEQFF,TGTGCCAGCAGCCGGCTCGGGGACCCAACAAATGAGCAGTTCTTC,TRBJ2-1,TRBV12-3/TRBV12-4,.,.
CASSVGTGDSPLHF,TGTGCCAGCAGTGTCGGGACAGGGGACTCACCCCTCCACTTT,TRBJ1-6,TRBV2,few,TRBD1
CSARDYTGLGNEQFF,TGCAGTGCTAGAGACTACACGGGGTTAGGGAATGAGCAGTTCTTC,TRBJ2-1,TRBV20-1,few,.
CASSPPGGYYGYTF,TGTGCCAGCAGTCCCCCGGGCGGATACTATGGCTACACCTTC,TRBJ1-2,TRBV12-3/TRBV12-4,many,.
CASSRSDMNTEAFF,TGTGCCAGCAGCCGATCGGACATGAACACTGAAGCTTTCTTT,TRBJ1-1,TRBV3-1,.,.
CATSEPAGYEQYF,TGTGCCACCAGTGAACCGGCGGGGTACGAGCAGTACTTC,TRBJ2-7,TRBV24-1,once,.
CASSEGWSSYEQYF,TGTGCCAGCAGTGAAGGGTGGAGCTCCTACGAGCAGTACTTC,TRBJ2-7,TRBV6-1,many,.
CASSLLGVNYEQYF,TGCGCCAGCAGCTTGCTAGGGGTTAACTACGAGCAGTACTTC,TRBJ2-7,TRBV5-1,.,.
CASSRGQGWGSPLHF,TGCGCCAGCAGCCGCGGACAGGGTTGGGGTTCACCCCTCCACTTT,TRBJ1-6,TRBV4-3,.,TRBD1
CASSPGGLPNEQFF,TGTGCCAGCAGCCCAGGCGGACTCCCCAATGAGCAGTTCTTC,TRBJ2-1,TRBV7-8,.,.
CSARGVVETGELFF,TGCAGTGCCAGGGGGGTCGTAGAAACCGGGGAGCTGTTTTTT,TRBJ2-2,TRBV20-1,many,.
CASSLVGSGNGELFF,TGTGCCAGCAGCTTGGTTGGATCAGGGAACGGGGAGCTGTTTTTT,TRBJ2-2,TRBV5-6,many,.
CASSRDRGFTDTQYF,TGCGCCAGCAGCCGGGACAGGGGATTCACAGATACGCAGTATTTT,TRBJ2-3,TRBV5-1,.,TRBD1
CASSNIVETYEQYF,TGTGCCAGCAGCAACATTGTAGAGACCTACGAGCAGTACTTC,TRBJ2-7,TRBV12-3/TRBV12-4,many,.
CASSLLTGNSYNSPLHF,TGTGCCAGCAGCCTACTGACAGGGAACTCCTATAATTCACCCCTCCACTTT,TRBJ1-6,TRBV7-9,.,TRBD1